This passage covers 32 T cell receptor beta chains from one sample sequenced in a study of control samples from healthy donors and cancer patients. TCRdb's copy holds only in-frame clones and misses some; the assay was immunoSEQ multiplex PCR. The sample includes some 71,000 clones, about 89% of them seen just once. The sequencing sample was made of PBMCs. The source of these receptors is a woman in her fifties or sixties with head and neck cancer.

The rearrangement uses TRBV5-4 and TRBJ1-6; D unresolved. Germline assignment: CDR1 SGHNT and CDR2 YYREEE (reference sequence). The V gene lost 1 base and the J gene lost 6 bases, with 8 bases spanning the gap. The CDR3 sequence is 14 residues long. This CDR3 is CASSLPDFNSPLHF. DNA for the CDR3: TGTGCCAGCAGCTTGCCAGACTTTAATTCACCCCTCCACTTT.

The CDR3 region has the DNA TGCAGCGTTACCAGTAGCTCCTACGAGCAGTACTTC. Protein product: CSVTSSSYEQYF. The chain carries TRBV29-1 and TRBJ2-7, with D uncertain. CDR3 length equals 12 residues. Germline lookup yields CDR1 SQVTM and CDR2 ANQGSEA. V gave up 5 bases and J gave up 0 bases, with 8 bases separating them.

The chain couples TRBV19 to TRBJ2-1, with 9 bases fitting TRBD1. The CDR3 is made up of 18 amino acids. J gave up 3 bases and V 4 bases, and 13 bases lay outside the gene matches. The germline gives CDR1 LNHDA, CDR2 SQIVND (reference sequence). The CDR3 DNA reads as TGTGCCAGTAGTACTTACCAACCGGGACAGGGATTCTACAATGAGCAGTTCTTC. This sequence encodes CASSTYQPGQGFYNEQFF.

The chain recombines TRBV24-1 with TRBJ2-1; possibly TRBD2 for D (6 bases). This CDR3 is 16 amino acids long. Germline CDR1 reads KGHDR; CDR2 reads SFDVKD. Trimming left V 0 bases short and J 11 bases short, with 19 bases between. The CDR3 loop is CATSDLKGGISGKQFF. DNA for the CDR3: TGTGCCACCAGTGATTTGAAAGGAGGGATAAGTGGTAAGCAGTTCTTC.

This clone appeared a single time. The chain links TRBV19 to TRBJ1-2, with D possibly TRBD1 on 6 matching bases. This CDR3 region has 15 residues. V was cut by 7 bases and J by 4 bases, with 19 bases left in between. CDR1 and CDR2 (germline): LNHDA, SQIVND (reference sequence). The chain's CDR3 is CASITRPGQGYGYTF. Here the CDR3 DNA reads TGTGCCAGTATCACACGCCCGGGACAAGGCTATGGCTACACCTTC.

The V gene is TRBV24-1, the J gene TRBJ2-3; 9 bases fit TRBD2. This CDR3 has 16 residues. Germline trimming cut 9 bases from V and 4 bases from J; bases unmatched to any gene: 13. Germline CDR1 reads KGHDR; CDR2 reads SFDVKD. The CDR3 spells CATARGGAGDADTQYF. The CDR3 coding sequence is TGTGCCACCGCGCGCGGGGGGGCGGGTGACGCAGATACGCAGTATTTT.

V usage is TRBV28 and J usage is TRBJ1-6, with a tentative D call TRBD1 (5 bases). The CDR3 is 17 residues long. CDR1 and CDR2 from the germline V gene are MDHEN and SYDVKM. V lost 1 base to trimming and J lost 7 bases, with 17 bases between them. The CDR3 reads CASSLLVGTGSNSPLHF. The CDR3 nucleotides are TGTGCCAGCAGTTTATTAGTTGGCACAGGTTCAAATTCACCCCTCCACTTT.

This chain connects TRBV6-5 to TRBJ1-1; D unclear. V was trimmed by 8 bases and J by 4 bases, leaving 17 bases between them. Germline CDR1 and CDR2: MNHEY and SVGAGI. This CDR3 spans 14 amino acids. The CDR3 nucleotides read TGTGCCAGCCGACCGAGCGGTGCGGTCACTGAAGCTTTCTTT. Encoded protein: CASRPSGAVTEAFF.

Remarks on this clone: The junction shows a germline mismatch at one end, possibly a read error. The chain couples TRBV11-2 to TRBJ2-2; TRBD2 agrees at 9 bases. From germline, CDR1 is SGHAT and CDR2 FQNNGV. CDR3 size: 19 residues. The CDR3 sequence is CPSRIFGVAGGLATGELFF. In nucleotides, the CDR3 is TGTCCCAGCAGGATATTCGGGGTCGCGGGGGGGCTGGCGACCGGGGAGCTGTTTTTT.

The J gene is TRBJ1-3, the V gene TRBV6-4; weak D call: TRBD1 (5 bases). The V and J ends lost 9 bases and 0 bases respectively, with 24 bases between them. The length of the CDR3 is 18 residues. Germline assignment: CDR1 MRHNA and CDR2 SNTAGT. The CDR3 sequence: CARSPLGEGTSSGNTIYF. CDR3 coding DNA: TGTGCCAGGTCCCCATTGGGGGAAGGGACTTCCTCTGGAAACACCATATATTTT.

The chain joins TRBV9 to TRBJ1-3, with unresolved D. The CDR3 has 15 amino acids. The V end lost 1 base, the J end lost 0 bases, and 8 bases lay between the germline ends. In germline, CDR1 is SGDLS, CDR2 YYNGEE. CDR3 protein: CASSVSAGSGNTIYF. The CDR3 DNA sequence: TGTGCCAGCAGCGTATCTGCGGGCTCTGGAAACACCATATATTTT.

J is TRBJ2-1 and V is TRBV20-1, with D perhaps matching TRBD1 or TRBD2 (6 bases each). The CDR3 loop spans 14 amino acids. V was shortened by 3 bases and J by 8 bases, with 17 bases between the two germline ends. CDR1 and CDR2 from the germline V gene are DFQATT and SNEGSKA (reference sequence). CDR3 in DNA: TGCAGTGCTAGTGTGGGGGGCCTTTTAGATGAGCAGTTCTTC. The encoded protein is CSASVGGLLDEQFF.

The chain is built from TRBV2 and TRBJ2-7, with 10 bases matching TRBD1. CDR1 and CDR2 from the germline V gene are SNHLY and FYNNEI. J lost 0 bases, V lost 5 bases, and 4 bases had no gene match. This CDR3 has 15 residues. In nucleotides, the CDR3 is TGTGCCAGCAGTACGACAGGGGGCGCCTCCTACGAGCAGTACTTC. It yields the protein CASSTTGGASYEQYF.

The chain employs TRBV19 and TRBJ1-1; D is unresolved. V shed 6 bases and J shed 1 base, with 6 bases lying between them. The CDR3 has 12 residues. The germline gives CDR1 LNHDA, CDR2 SQIVND (reference sequence). The CDR3: CASSDRNTEAFF. The CDR3 bases are TGTGCCAGTAGCGATCGGAACACTGAAGCTTTCTTT.

The rearrangement uses TRBV4-2 and TRBJ2-4; D call uncertain. V was trimmed by 1 base and J by 8 bases, leaving 15 bases between them. Germline loops: CDR1 LGHNA, CDR2 YNFKEQ. The CDR3 length is 15 residues. The CDR3 nucleotides read TGTGCCAGCAGCCAAGGCGGTGGATCGTTAGACATTCAGTACTTC. This encodes CASSQGGGSLDIQYF.

This clone was picked up a small number of times. The DNA for the CDR3 is TGTGCCAGCAGTGATTCGGTGGAACTCACAGGGAACAATGAGCAGTTCTTC. Protein: CASSDSVELTGNNEQFF. The chain is built from TRBV6-1 and TRBJ2-1, with TRBD1 as a possible D gene (6 bases). The CDR3 extends over 17 amino acids. Germline-derived CDR1 and CDR2 are MNHNS and SASEGT. V lost 3 bases, J lost 5 bases, and 20 bases lay in between.

The chain joins TRBV2 to TRBJ2-7, with a tentative D call TRBD2 (6 bases). The V and J ends lost 8 bases and 7 bases respectively, with 12 bases between them. Per germline, CDR1 SNHLY and CDR2 FYNNEI. The CDR3 is 11 residues long. The CDR3 region has the DNA TGTGCCAGCCAGGAGGCGGGGGAGCAGTACTTC. It specifies CASQEAGEQYF.

The V gene is TRBV6-6, the J gene TRBJ1-4; 8 bases are shared with TRBD1. The V gene's germline CDR1 is MNHNY and CDR2 SVGAGI (reference sequence). The V gene end was trimmed by 5 bases and the J gene end by 6 bases; junction bases not matched to a gene: 8. The CDR3 runs 15 residues. The CDR3 region is CASSLTGTGDEKLFF. CDR3 coding DNA: TGTGCCAGCAGTCTTACGGGGACAGGAGATGAAAAACTGTTTTTT.

DNA of the CDR3: TGTGCCAGCAGTTTACCGGGGGCGAAGCCCCAGCATTTT. It specifies CASSLPGAKPQHF. The gene calls are TRBV28 and TRBJ1-5, with D perhaps matching TRBD1 (6 bases). V lost 2 bases and J 8 bases, leaving 10 bases between the germline ends. Germline V gives CDR1 MDHEN, CDR2 SYDVKM. This CDR3 has 13 residues. The whole variable domain, filled in from reference TRBV28 and TRBJ1-5, reads DVKVTQSSRYLVKRTGEKVFLECVQDMDHENMFWYRQDPGLGLRLIYFSYDVKMKEKGDIPEGYSVSREKKERFSLILESASTNQTSMYLCASSLPGAKPQHFGDGTRLSIL.

The chain employs TRBV7-9 and TRBJ1-4, with D hard to call. Per germline, CDR1 SEHNR and CDR2 FQNEAQ (reference sequence). Trimming pared 6 bases from V and 8 bases from J, leaving 16 bases between. This CDR3 contains 14 residues. The CDR3 bases are TGTGCCAGCAGTTCCGATATGGGCGGAGAAAAACTGTTTTTT. It codes for CASSSDMGGEKLFF.

In its sample, this clone was seen a few times. This chain joins TRBV28 and TRBJ2-2, with D possibly being TRBD1 (5 bases). The CDR3 totals 16 residues. V was shortened by 5 bases and J by 3 bases, with 16 bases between the two germline ends. The germline gives CDR1 MDHEN, CDR2 SYDVKM. The CDR3 is CASSSSGLGHTGELFF. The CDR3 DNA is TGTGCCAGCAGTAGCTCAGGCCTGGGGCACACCGGGGAGCTGTTTTTT.

V is TRBV4-2 and J is TRBJ2-2; D is ambiguous. The ends were cut back, 4 bases at V and 5 bases at J, with 14 bases in the middle. Germline CDR1 and CDR2: LGHNA and YNFKEQ. The CDR3 has 15 amino acids. CDR3 DNA: TGTGCCAGCAGCCGAGACCTACTGAATACCGGGGAGCTGTTTTTT. The encoded protein is CASSRDLLNTGELFF.

The chain uses TRBV28 and TRBJ2-7; 16 bases align to TRBD2. Trimming at V came to 3 bases and at J to 4 bases, leaving 9 bases not matched to a gene. The germline gives CDR1 MDHEN, CDR2 SYDVKM. This CDR3 contains 18 residues. This CDR3 is CASSFVGLAGGQVYEQYF. The CDR3 bases are TGTGCCAGCAGTTTTGTGGGACTAGCGGGGGGGCAAGTTTACGAGCAGTACTTC.

The chain carries TRBV13 and TRBJ2-5; the D call may be TRBD1 or TRBD2 (5 bases each). CDR3 length: 15 amino acids. CDR1 is PRHDT and CDR2 is FYEKMQ in the germline V gene (reference sequence). Trimming shortened V by 3 bases and J by 2 bases, and 13 bases separated the two germline ends. The DNA for the CDR3 is TGTGCCAGCAGCTTGGGGCGGGCCAGGCAAGAGACCCAGTACTTC. Amino acid sequence: CASSLGRARQETQYF.

V is TRBV30 and J is TRBJ1-6, with 7 bases lining up with TRBD1. This CDR3 spans 13 amino acids. Per the germline V gene, CDR1 is GTSNPN and CDR2 is SVGIG (reference sequence). After removal of 1 base from V and 13 bases from J, the junction contained 7 bases not matched to a gene. In DNA, the CDR3 is TGTGCCTGGAGTGAATCCAGGGGGGATCCCCTCCACTTT. Protein product: CAWSESRGDPLHF.

The chain has TRBV5-5 and TRBJ2-7, with D unclear. The V end lost 4 bases, the J end lost 6 bases, and 17 bases lay between the germline ends. Germline lookup yields CDR1 SGHKS and CDR2 YYEKEE (reference sequence). The CDR3 runs to 14 residues. CDR3 in DNA: TGTGCCAGCAGCGGGTTTGGGGTTTTCGGCGAGCAGTACTTC. Its protein product is CASSGFGVFGEQYF.

This sequence joins TRBV20-1 and TRBJ1-2; D unclear. The CDR3 has 11 amino acids. V dropped 7 bases and J dropped 5 bases, with 11 bases sitting between them. The germline V gene encodes CDR1 DFQATT and CDR2 SNEGSKA (reference sequence). This CDR3 reads CSDSGEYGYTF. DNA for the CDR3: TGCAGTGACAGTGGGGAGTATGGCTACACCTTC.

The V gene is TRBV2, the J gene TRBJ1-5; TRBD1 matches 9 bases. Germline V gene sequence: CDR1 SNHLY, CDR2 FYNNEI. V dropped 4 bases and J dropped 9; count of bases not matched to a gene: 13. The CDR3 totals 16 residues. CDR3 sequence: CASSGGPLGQGLPQHF. The CDR3 bases are TGTGCCAGCAGTGGAGGACCCTTGGGACAGGGTTTGCCCCAGCATTTT.

This clone occurred once. This CDR3 fails to terminate in the conserved phenylalanine or tryptophan, so it likely reflects a read error. No DNA is shown, since the ends of the CDR3 on it are uncertain; the CDR3 is the one TCRdb lists. This sequence joins TRBV4-1 and TRBJ1-1; the DNA was not compared with TRBD1, the D call given in the table. Looked up from germline, CDR1 is MGHRA and CDR2 is YSYEKL. The CDR3 spans 15 residues, counting both ends. This CDR3 is CASSQFSRDSRDPEG.

J is TRBJ2-7 and V is TRBV2; 8 bases fit TRBD2. Germline V gene data show CDR1 as SNHLY and CDR2 as FYNNEI. V trimming: 7 bases; J trimming: 0 bases; junction bases outside the gene matches: 2. The CDR3 length is 13 residues. CDR3 in DNA: TGTGCCAGCAAGCGGGAGAGCTCCTACGAGCAGTACTTC. It translates to CASKRESSYEQYF.

This rearrangement joins TRBV7-6 to TRBJ2-3; D is possibly TRBD1 or TRBD2 (6 bases each). This CDR3 contains 13 residues. Germline lookup yields CDR1 SGHVS and CDR2 FNYEAQ. V was clipped by 6 bases and J by 5 bases, with 12 bases between them. The CDR3 bases are TGTGCCAGCAGTGGGGGGCCCCAAGATACGCAGTATTTT. This sequence encodes CASSGGPQDTQYF.

The chain combines TRBV7-2 with TRBJ2-3, with 10 bases identical to TRBD2. Trimming cost V 3 bases and J 3 bases; bases outside gene matches: 6. Germline-derived CDR1 and CDR2 are SGHTA and FQGNSA. There are 16 residues in the CDR3. The DNA for the CDR3 is TGTGCCAGCAGCTTTAGGAGCGGGGGGGTTACAGATACGCAGTATTTT. This encodes CASSFRSGGVTDTQYF.